The 5 T cell receptor beta chains given below trace back to one sample, sequenced in a study of neurological immune-mediated disorders. Time point denoted: longitudinal time-point 2. TCRdb reprocessed the 5' RACE reads with MiXCR, giving one entry per CDR3 protein. Altogether some 49,000 distinct CDR3 sequences are present, around 13% being singletons, with the ten largest covering about 4.9%. The sequencing sample was made of PBMCs. The receptor source for this set is a male donor with HTLV-1-associated myelopathy (HAM/TSP).

This clonotype was counted ten times or more. The V gene is TRBV29-1, the J gene TRBJ1-2, with D hard to call. CDR3 size: 15 residues. The germline V and J ends were trimmed by 4 bases and 0 bases, with 15 bases remaining between them. Germline-derived CDR1 and CDR2 are SQVTM and ANQGSEA. Here the CDR3 DNA reads TGCAGCGTTGCGGATGGAGCCCTTGCTAACTATGGCTACACCTTC. Translation: CSVADGALANYGYTF.

In this sample, this clonotype turned up many times. The V and J genes are TRBV7-2 and TRBJ2-1; 9 bases map to TRBD2. From germline, CDR1 is SGHTA and CDR2 FQGNSA. After removal of 5 bases from V and 1 base from J, the junction contained 3 bases not matched to a gene. This CDR3 is built from 15 residues. CDR3 DNA sequence: TGTGCCAGCAGCCTTAGCGGGGGTTCCTACAATGAGCAGTTCTTC. Translating it yields CASSLSGGSYNEQFF.

This clonotype was seen repeatedly, ten times or more. The J gene is TRBJ2-1, the V gene TRBV7-8; D is unresolved. CDR3 length: 16 amino acids. With 5 bases removed from V and 1 base from J, the gap between germline ends came to 15 bases. CDR1 is SGHVS and CDR2 is FQNEAQ in the germline V gene. The CDR3 region is CASSNDMSFSYNEQFF. The CDR3 DNA is TGTGCCAGCAGCAACGACATGAGTTTTTCCTACAATGAGCAGTTCTTC.

This clonotype was counted at least ten times. The CDR3 loop reads CASSLAEGVQETQYF. The CDR3 nucleotides read TGCGCCAGCAGCTTGGCCGAGGGGGTCCAAGAGACCCAGTACTTC. The J gene is TRBJ2-5, the V gene TRBV5-1; tentatively, D is TRBD1 (6 bases). V lost 0 bases and J lost 1, with 10 bases in between. The CDR3 consists of 15 residues. Germline assignment: CDR1 SGHRS and CDR2 YFSETQ.

This clonotype appeared many times. This CDR3 reads CASSLTGTGDTDTQYF. The CDR3, as DNA: TGTGCCAGCAGCCTTACCGGGACAGGGGACACAGATACGCAGTATTTT. The chain couples TRBV5-6 to TRBJ2-3, with TRBD1 matching 10 bases. The CDR3 has 16 residues. Germline V gene sequence: CDR1 SGHDT, CDR2 YYEEEE. V lost 4 bases and J lost 2; bases outside the gene matches: 7. The full variable domain, with the rest looked up from reference TRBV5-6 and TRBJ2-3, is DAGVTQSPTHLIKTRGQQVTLRCSPKSGHDTVSWYQQALGQGPQFIFQYYEEEERQRGNFPDRFSGHQFPNYSSELNVNALLLGDSALYLCASSLTGTGDTDTQYFGPGTRLTVL.